This T cell receptor (beta chain) was found in a study of blood T cells in healthy people across ages. Every sample gave at least 5.5 micrograms of total RNA when it was extracted. This CDR3 region has 15 residues. CDR1 and CDR2 (germline): SQVTM, ANQGSEA. After removal of 3 bases from V and 1 base from J, the junction contained 7 bases not matched to a gene. The use of a sample-barcoded 5' primer and a J-beta primer mix characterized a second PCR of about 6 to 11 cycles. One entry per CDR3 protein, called by TCRdb with MiXCR from the 5' RACE reads. The sample has fewer than 750,000 distinct CDR3 sequences; around 50% are singletons.

The sequencing sample was made of blood. The chain carries TRBV29-1 and TRBJ1-1, with 8 bases that match TRBD1. The receptor was isolated from a woman older than 75 in good health. This CDR3 is CSVDLSQGANTEAFF. CDR3 nucleotide sequence: TGCAGCGTTGATTTAAGTCAGGGGGCGAACACTGAAGCTTTCTTT.